This T cell receptor (beta chain) was found in a study of tumor-infiltrating lymphocytes in primary liver carcinoma (dated by TCRdb to between 2016 and 2019). Study-level background: Of the five patients (three men and two women, aged 30 to 69 years), four had hepatocellular carcinoma and one had combined HCC and intrahepatic cholangiocarcinoma. Tumors of the five patients were stage T1-T3 N0M0 with maximum diameters of about 4 to 10 cm. Across five regions of each liver tumor, along with adjacent normal tissue and blood, the study brought together TCRbeta repertoire sequencing, expression microarrays and whole-exome sequencing. A total of some 35 specimens from 5 patients underwent TCRbeta repertoire sequencing, comprising 25 tumor regions, 5 adjacent noncancerous liver tissues and 5 peripheral blood samples. The approximately 24 tumor region samples were profiled with Agilent mRNA microarrays so that TCRbeta repertoire diversity could be related to the local molecular phenotype. Roughly 3.5 to 8 million productive TCRbeta reads were obtained per sample, and no significant difference in read depth was found between tissue types. Technical replicate repertoires showed high reproducibility, with mean shared-clone rates about 0.92 and correlation coefficients above 0.95. The research as a whole found: Bulk unsorted samples precluded comparing CD4+ and CD8+ T cell repertoires. Pairs of tumor regions showed greater repertoire overlap (mean about 36%) than tumor-adjacent pairs (roughly 17%) or tumor-blood pairs (approximately 15%), which is consistent with antigen-driven expansion. The top 250 clones accounted for a significantly greater share of the repertoire in tumors than in blood (p = 0.039). Only about 8-25% of top clones were present in all five regions of a tumor, suggesting spatial heterogeneity of tumor-infiltrating T cells. Only the TCR beta chain was sequenced, so true repertoire diversity is likely underestimated because unpaired alpha chains were not captured. Only four or five patients were included in the study, and the authors note that the findings should be validated in a larger study.

Total RNA and DNA were co-extracted without cell sorting from roughly 20-30 mg of bulk tissue using the AllPrep DNA/RNA mini kit. Roughly five patients with histopathologically diagnosed primary liver carcinoma underwent surgical resection in China between November 2015 and March 2016. Patients had chronic HBV infection and were treatment-naive at sampling. Five spatially separated regions were sampled per tumor: superior, inferior, left-lateral and right-lateral poles, plus the tumor centre. Histology showed that every tumor sample contained more than 80% viable tumor cells. Fresh tumor and adjacent tissue pieces were bisected, with one half stored in RNAlater at -80 degrees C and the other half sent for histology. On this clonotype itself: Which antigen it targets is not known. No base quality values were provided; no much bigger clone lies one nucleotide off.

A constant-region primer and ProtoScript II reverse transcriptase were used to reverse-transcribe TCRbeta-specific cDNA from roughly 0.55 ug total RNA. The TCRbeta libraries were prepared through three rounds of nested multiplex PCR following a slightly modified ARM-PCR procedure. A final 25-cycle PCR with Deep VentR polymerase added sample barcodes and Illumina adapters. Before sequencing, amplicons between 200 and 500 bp were purified from gel using a QIAquick gel extraction kit. TCRbeta amplicons were sequenced on an Illumina HiSeq 2500 with 250-bp paired-end reads. The original pipeline was this. To recover full CDR3 sequences, reads were quality-trimmed using Trimmomatic v0.33 and paired reads were then merged using FLASH v1.2.11. MiGEC v1.2.1b assigned V, D and J germline segments to the rearranged TCRbeta sequences. Clonotype statistics and Shannon-Wiener diversity indices were calculated with VDJtools v1.0.0. Except for diversity analysis, only each sample's 250 most abundant clonotypes were used in subsequent analyses to reduce sampling bias. TCRdb applied fastp at Q25 and MiXCR to the public reads, then kept only in-frame beta chains. Records with the same CDR3 protein are collapsed into one entry carrying the most frequent genes and DNA. The V and J calls were determined by TCRdb, not by the authors. The sample includes 100,000 to 150,000 distinct CDR3 sequences, with 50% to 70% observed a single time. Approximately 10% of the sample lies in the top ten.

The source material was liver tumor tissue from sampling region 1. The sample's cell subset or site label, decoded: tumor region T1, superior pole. The TCR comes from a woman aged 60-70 years with primary liver carcinoma and hepatitis B virus infection.

Read as DNA, the sequence is TGCGCCAGCAGCTGGATCAACTCTGGGGCCAACGTCCTGACTTTC. Translated, it gives CASSWINSGANVLTF. The chain is assembled from TRBV5-1 and TRBJ2-6; the D gene lacks a confident call. V is reduced by 3 bases and J by 0 bases, leaving a spacing of 7 bases between them. Counted from cysteine to phenylalanine, this CDR3 has 15 amino acids. The DNA shown is the 45-base CDR3, in frame from base 1. CDR1 and CDR2, looked up from the germline V gene, are SGHRS and YFSETQ.